These 9 T cell receptor beta chains were sequenced from one sample in a study of blood T cell repertoires in COVID-19. Profiled with immunoSEQ multiplex PCR; TCRdb holds only in-frame clones, not every one. The sample consists of approximately 150,000 clones, 84% of them appearing once. The sample taken for sequencing was peripheral blood. These receptors originate from a man aged 25 to 40 with COVID-19, enrolled during active disease.

The chain has TRBV18 and TRBJ2-7; TRBD2 matches 16 bases. V dropped 3 bases and J dropped 6; count of bases not matched to a gene: 8. CDR1 is KGHSH, CDR2 LQKENI, per germline. This CDR3 is built from 17 residues. CDR3 loop: CASSPGLAGGPVPEQYF. For the CDR3, the DNA is TGTGCCAGCTCACCGGGACTAGCGGGAGGGCCGGTCCCCGAGCAGTACTTC.

The chain couples TRBV7-2 to TRBJ2-7; tentative D call: TRBD1 (6 bases). Trimming pared 5 bases from V and 0 bases from J, leaving 11 bases between. The CDR3 has 14 residues. Germline V gene sequence: CDR1 SGHTA, CDR2 FQGNSA. DNA of the CDR3: TGTGCCAGCAGCCCCCGACAGGACTCCTACGAGCAGTACTTC. Its protein is CASSPRQDSYEQYF.

V usage is TRBV28 and J usage is TRBJ2-1; TRBD2 agrees at 10 bases. The CDR3 loop spans 15 amino acids. Germline V lookup: CDR1 MDHEN, CDR2 SYDVKM. The J segment lost 6 bases and the V segment lost 7 bases, leaving 9 bases of the junction unmatched. This chain's CDR3 is CASIQSGRVGNEQFF. CDR3 sequence (DNA): TGTGCCAGCATTCAGAGCGGGAGGGTAGGCAATGAGCAGTTCTTC.

The chain is built from TRBV7-2 and TRBJ2-3; 12 positions match TRBD2. This CDR3 contains 16 residues. Trimming cost V 5 bases and J 3 bases; bases outside gene matches: 6. In germline, CDR1 is SGHTA, CDR2 FQGNSA. For the CDR3, the DNA is TGTGCCAGCAGCGTCCGACTAGCGGGAGCGACAGATACGCAGTATTTT. Translation: CASSVRLAGATDTQYF.

The genes are TRBV6-6 and TRBJ1-1; 7 positions agree with TRBD1. The CDR3 consists of 16 residues. CDR1 is MNHNY, CDR2 SVGAGI, per germline (reference sequence). V lost 10 bases to trimming and J lost 0 bases; unmatched junction nucleotides: 14. The DNA for the CDR3 is TGTGCCACCTGGGAAGGGGACAGATCCATGAACACTGAAGCTTTCTTT. It translates to CATWEGDRSMNTEAFF.

The rearrangement joins TRBV5-1 to TRBJ2-7, with 7 bases that match TRBD2. The CDR3 runs to 15 residues. With V trimmed by 4 bases and J by 4 bases, 11 bases remained unmatched. CDR1 and CDR2 from the germline V gene are SGHRS and YFSETQ. As DNA, the CDR3 is TGCGCCAGCAGCACCCACGGGGGGTTCTCTTACGAGCAGTACTTC. It specifies CASSTHGGFSYEQYF.

The gene calls are TRBV3-1 (or the pseudogene TRBV3-2) and TRBJ2-5; a weak D match, TRBD2 (5 bases). From germline, CDR1 is LGHDT and CDR2 YNNKEL (reference sequence). The CDR3 contains 14 residues. The V and J ends lost 2 bases and 3 bases respectively, with 10 bases between them. In nucleotides, the CDR3 is TGTGCCAGCAGCCAAACGGACTTTGAAGAGACCCAGTACTTC. It yields the protein CASSQTDFEETQYF.

The rearrangement links TRBV2 to TRBJ2-3; 8 bases are shared with TRBD1. In germline, CDR1 is SNHLY, CDR2 FYNNEI. The CDR3 loop spans 16 amino acids. J gave up 5 bases and V 6 bases, and 13 bases lay outside the gene matches. The CDR3 DNA is TGTGCCAGCAGCCCCTCTTCAGGGGGCAACTTAGATACGCAGTATTTT. It translates to CASSPSSGGNLDTQYF.

This clone was recorded once. The V call is TRBV6-1, the J call TRBJ1-2; D is undetermined. Germline-derived CDR1 and CDR2 are MNHNS and SASEGT. With 2 bases removed from V and 4 bases from J, the gap between germline ends came to 5 bases. The length of the CDR3 is 12 residues. The CDR3 loop reads CASSENSYGYTF. For the CDR3, the DNA is TGTGCCAGCAGTGAAAACAGCTATGGCTACACCTTC.